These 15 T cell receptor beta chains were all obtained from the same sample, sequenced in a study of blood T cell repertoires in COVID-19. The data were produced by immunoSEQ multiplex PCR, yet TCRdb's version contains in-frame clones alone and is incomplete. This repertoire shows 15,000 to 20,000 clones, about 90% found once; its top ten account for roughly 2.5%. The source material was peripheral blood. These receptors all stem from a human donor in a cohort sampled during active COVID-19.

The CDR3 here is CASSYPPGGQPQHF. CDR3 DNA: TGTGCCAGCAGTTATCCACCCGGCGGACAGCCCCAGCATTTT. The chain recombines TRBV6-2 or TRBV6-3 with TRBJ1-5; D is undetermined. Germline assignment: CDR1 MNHEY and CDR2 SVGEGT. The CDR3 is 14 residues long. The V gene lost 3 bases and the J gene lost 7 bases, with 13 bases spanning the gap.

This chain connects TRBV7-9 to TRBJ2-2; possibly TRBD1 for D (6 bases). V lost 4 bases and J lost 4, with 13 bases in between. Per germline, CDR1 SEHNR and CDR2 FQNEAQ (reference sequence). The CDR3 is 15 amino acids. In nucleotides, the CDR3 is TGTGCCAGCAGCTCCCTAAAACAGGGCACCGGGGAGCTGTTTTTT. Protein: CASSSLKQGTGELFF.

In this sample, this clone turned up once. The CDR3 DNA sequence: TGTGCCAGCTGGACTGACCACCAAGAGACCCAGTACTTC. Residues: CASWTDHQETQYF. The chain links TRBV2 to TRBJ2-5; D is perhaps TRBD2 (5 bases). The CDR3 spans 13 residues. V shed 8 bases and J shed 0 bases, with 10 bases lying between them. CDR1 and CDR2 (germline): SNHLY, FYNNEI.

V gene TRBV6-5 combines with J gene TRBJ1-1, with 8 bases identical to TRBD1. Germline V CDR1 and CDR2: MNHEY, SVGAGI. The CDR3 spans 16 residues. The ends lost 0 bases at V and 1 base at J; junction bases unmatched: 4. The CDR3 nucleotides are TGTGCCAGCAGTTACTCGGACAGGGTCCGGAACACTGAAGCTTTCTTT. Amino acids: CASSYSDRVRNTEAFF.

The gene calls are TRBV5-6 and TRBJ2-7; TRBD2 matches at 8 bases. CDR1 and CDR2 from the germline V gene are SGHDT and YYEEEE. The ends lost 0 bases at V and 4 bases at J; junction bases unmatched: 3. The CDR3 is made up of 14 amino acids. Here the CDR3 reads CASSLETSGYEQYF. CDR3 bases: TGTGCCAGCAGCTTGGAAACTAGCGGATACGAGCAGTACTTC. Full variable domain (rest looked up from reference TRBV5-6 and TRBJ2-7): DAGVTQSPTHLIKTRGQQVTLRCSPKSGHDTVSWYQQALGQGPQFIFQYYEEEERQRGNFPDRFSGHQFPNYSSELNVNALLLGDSALYLCASSLETSGYEQYFGPGTRLTVT.

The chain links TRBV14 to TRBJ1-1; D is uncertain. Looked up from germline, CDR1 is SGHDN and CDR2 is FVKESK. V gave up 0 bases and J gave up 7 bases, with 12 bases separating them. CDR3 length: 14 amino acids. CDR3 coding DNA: TGTGCCAGCAGCCAAGATCTGTCAGGTAGTGAAGCTTTCTTT. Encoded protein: CASSQDLSGSEAFF.

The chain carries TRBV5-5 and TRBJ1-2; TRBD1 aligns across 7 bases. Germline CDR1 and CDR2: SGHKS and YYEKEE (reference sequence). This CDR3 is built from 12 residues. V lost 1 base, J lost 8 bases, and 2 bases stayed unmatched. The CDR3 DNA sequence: TGTGCCAGCAGCTTGACAGGGGAGGGCTACACCTTC. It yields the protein CASSLTGEGYTF.

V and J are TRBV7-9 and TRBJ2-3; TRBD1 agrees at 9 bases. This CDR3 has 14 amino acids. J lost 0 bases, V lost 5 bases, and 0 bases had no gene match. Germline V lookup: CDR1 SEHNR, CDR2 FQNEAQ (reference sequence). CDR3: CASSGTGSTDTQYF. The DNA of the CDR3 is TGTGCCAGCAGCGGGACAGGGAGCACAGATACGCAGTATTTT.

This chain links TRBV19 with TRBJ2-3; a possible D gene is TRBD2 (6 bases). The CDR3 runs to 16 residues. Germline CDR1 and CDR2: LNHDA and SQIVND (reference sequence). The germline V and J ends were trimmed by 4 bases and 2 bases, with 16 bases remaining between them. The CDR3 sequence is CASSTQTRIYTDTQYF. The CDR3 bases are TGTGCCAGTAGTACCCAGACTAGGATCTACACAGATACGCAGTATTTT.

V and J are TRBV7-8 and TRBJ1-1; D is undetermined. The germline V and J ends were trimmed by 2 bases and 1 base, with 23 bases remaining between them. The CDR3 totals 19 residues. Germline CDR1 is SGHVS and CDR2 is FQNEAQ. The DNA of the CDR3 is TGTGCCAGCAGCTTATTGCCTTTTATTTTGGAGCTGGGGAACACTGAAGCTTTCTTT. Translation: CASSLLPFILELGNTEAFF.

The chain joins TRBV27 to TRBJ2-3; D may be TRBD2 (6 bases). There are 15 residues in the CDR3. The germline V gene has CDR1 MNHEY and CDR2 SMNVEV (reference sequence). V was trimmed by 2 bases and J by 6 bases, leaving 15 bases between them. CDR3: CASSLRSASEDTQYF. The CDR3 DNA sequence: TGTGCCAGCAGTTTAAGGTCGGCTAGCGAGGATACGCAGTATTTT.

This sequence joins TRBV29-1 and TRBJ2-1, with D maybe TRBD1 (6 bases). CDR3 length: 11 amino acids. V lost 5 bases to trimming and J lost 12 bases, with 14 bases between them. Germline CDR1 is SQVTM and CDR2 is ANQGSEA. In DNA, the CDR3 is TGCAGCGTTTTACAGGGCTTTGGGCAGTTCTTC. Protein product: CSVLQGFGQFF.

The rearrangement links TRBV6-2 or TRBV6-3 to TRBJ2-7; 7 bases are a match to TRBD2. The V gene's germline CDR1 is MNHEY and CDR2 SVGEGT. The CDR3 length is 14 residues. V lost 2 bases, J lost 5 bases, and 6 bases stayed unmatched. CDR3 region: CASSYGGSSHEQYF. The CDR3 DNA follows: TGTGCCAGCAGTTACGGCGGGAGTTCCCACGAGCAGTACTTC.

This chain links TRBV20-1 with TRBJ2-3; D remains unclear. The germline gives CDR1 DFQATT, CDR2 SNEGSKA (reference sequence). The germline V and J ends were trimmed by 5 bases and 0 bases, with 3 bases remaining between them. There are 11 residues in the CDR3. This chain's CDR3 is CSALSTDTQYF. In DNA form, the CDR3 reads TGCAGTGCTTTAAGCACAGATACGCAGTATTTT.

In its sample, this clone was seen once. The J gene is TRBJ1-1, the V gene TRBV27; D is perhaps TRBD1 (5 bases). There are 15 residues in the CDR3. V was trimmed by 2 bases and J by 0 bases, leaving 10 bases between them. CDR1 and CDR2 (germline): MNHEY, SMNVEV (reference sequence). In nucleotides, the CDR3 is TGTGCCAGCAGTTTAACAGGAGCCCTGAACACTGAAGCTTTCTTT. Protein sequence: CASSLTGALNTEAFF.